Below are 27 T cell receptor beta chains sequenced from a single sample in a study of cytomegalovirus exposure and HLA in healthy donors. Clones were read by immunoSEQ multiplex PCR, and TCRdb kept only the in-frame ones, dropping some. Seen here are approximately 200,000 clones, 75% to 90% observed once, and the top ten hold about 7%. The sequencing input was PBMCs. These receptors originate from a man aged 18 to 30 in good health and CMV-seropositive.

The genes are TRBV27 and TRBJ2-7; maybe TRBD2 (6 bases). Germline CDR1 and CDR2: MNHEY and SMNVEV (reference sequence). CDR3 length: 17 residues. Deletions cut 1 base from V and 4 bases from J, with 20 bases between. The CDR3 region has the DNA TGTGCCAGCAGTTTATTTCGGGGGAGTGGACTAAAATACGAGCAGTACTTC. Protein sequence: CASSLFRGSGLKYEQYF.

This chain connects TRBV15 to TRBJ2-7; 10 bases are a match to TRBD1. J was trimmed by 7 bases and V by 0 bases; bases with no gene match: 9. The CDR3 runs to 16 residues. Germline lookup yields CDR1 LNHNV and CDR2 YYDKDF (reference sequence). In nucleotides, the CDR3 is TGTGCCACCAGCAGAGAATACGGGACAGGGGTTCGGGAGCAGTACTTC. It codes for CATSREYGTGVREQYF.

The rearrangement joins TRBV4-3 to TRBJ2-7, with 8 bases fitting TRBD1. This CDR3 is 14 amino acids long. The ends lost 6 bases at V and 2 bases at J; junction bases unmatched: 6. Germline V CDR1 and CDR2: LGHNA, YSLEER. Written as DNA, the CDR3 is TGCGCCAGCAGTTCCGGACAGGGAACCTACGAGCAGTACTTC. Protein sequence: CASSSGQGTYEQYF.

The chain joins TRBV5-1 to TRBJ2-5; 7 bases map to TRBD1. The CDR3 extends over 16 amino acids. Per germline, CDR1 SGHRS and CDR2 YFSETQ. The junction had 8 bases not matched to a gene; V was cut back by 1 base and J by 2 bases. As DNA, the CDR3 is TGCGCCAGCAGCTTGAGGGGGCCTTCGGCTCAAGAGACCCAGTACTTC. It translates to CASSLRGPSAQETQYF.

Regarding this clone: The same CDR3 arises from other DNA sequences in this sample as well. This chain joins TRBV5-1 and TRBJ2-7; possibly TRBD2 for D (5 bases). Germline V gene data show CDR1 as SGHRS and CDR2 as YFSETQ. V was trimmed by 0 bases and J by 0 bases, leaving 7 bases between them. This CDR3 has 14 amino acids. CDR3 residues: CASSLGGSSYEQYF. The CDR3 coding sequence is TGCGCCAGCAGCTTGGGTGGGAGCTCCTACGAGCAGTACTTC.

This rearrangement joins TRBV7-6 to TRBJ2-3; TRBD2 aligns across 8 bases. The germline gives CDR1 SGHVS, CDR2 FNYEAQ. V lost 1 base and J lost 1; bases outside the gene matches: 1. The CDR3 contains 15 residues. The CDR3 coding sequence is TGTGCCAGCAGCTTAGTGACTAGCGGCACAGATACGCAGTATTTT. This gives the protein CASSLVTSGTDTQYF.

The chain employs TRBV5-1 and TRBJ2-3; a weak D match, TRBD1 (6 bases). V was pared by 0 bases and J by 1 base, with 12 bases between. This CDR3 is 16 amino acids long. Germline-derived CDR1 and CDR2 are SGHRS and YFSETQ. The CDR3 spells CASSLAWAGGTDTQYF. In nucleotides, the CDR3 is TGCGCCAGCAGCTTGGCCTGGGCAGGGGGCACAGATACGCAGTATTTT.

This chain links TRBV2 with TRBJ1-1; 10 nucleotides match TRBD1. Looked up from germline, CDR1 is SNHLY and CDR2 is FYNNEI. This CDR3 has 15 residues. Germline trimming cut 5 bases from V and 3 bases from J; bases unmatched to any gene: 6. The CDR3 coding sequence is TGTGCCAGCAGTAGGGGACAGGGGAGGGACACTGAAGCTTTCTTT. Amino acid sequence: CASSRGQGRDTEAFF.

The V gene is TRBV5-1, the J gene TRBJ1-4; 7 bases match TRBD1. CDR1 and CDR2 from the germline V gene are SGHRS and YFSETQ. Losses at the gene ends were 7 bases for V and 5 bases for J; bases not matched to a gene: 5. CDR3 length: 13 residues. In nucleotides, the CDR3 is TGCGCCAGCCGGGACAGTTCGAATGAAAAACTGTTTTTT. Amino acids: CASRDSSNEKLFF.

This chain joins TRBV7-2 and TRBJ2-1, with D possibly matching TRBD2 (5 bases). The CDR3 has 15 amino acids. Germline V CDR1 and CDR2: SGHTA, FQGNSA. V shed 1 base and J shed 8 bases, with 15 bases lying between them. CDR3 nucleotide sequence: TGTGCCAGCAGCTTAGGGGCGGGTGCGTACGATGAGCAGTTCTTC. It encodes CASSLGAGAYDEQFF. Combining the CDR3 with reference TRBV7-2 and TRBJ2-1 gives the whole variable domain GAGVSQSPSNKVTEKGKDVELRCDPISGHTALYWYRQSLGQGLEFLIYFQGNSAPDKSGLPSDRFSAERTGGSVSTLTIQRTQQEDSAVYLCASSLGAGAYDEQFFGPGTRLTVL.

The CDR3 spells CASSGRTSGGYEQYF. The CDR3 DNA sequence: TGTGCCAGCAGTGGACGGACTAGCGGGGGTTACGAGCAGTACTTC. This chain uses TRBV6-1 with TRBJ2-7; 13 positions agree with TRBD2. This CDR3 comprises 15 residues. J lost 4 bases, V lost 4 bases, and 4 bases had no gene match. Germline values: CDR1 MNHNS, CDR2 SASEGT.

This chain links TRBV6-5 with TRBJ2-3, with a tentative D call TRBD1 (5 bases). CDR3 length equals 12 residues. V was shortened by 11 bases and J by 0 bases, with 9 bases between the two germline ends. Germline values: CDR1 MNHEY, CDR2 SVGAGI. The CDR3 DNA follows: TGTGCCGCGCAGGGCAGCACAGATACGCAGTATTTT. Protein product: CAAQGSTDTQYF.

The CDR3 protein is CASGGLADTGELFF. DNA for the CDR3: TGTGCCAGCGGAGGACTAGCGGACACCGGGGAGCTGTTTTTT. V and J are TRBV9 and TRBJ2-2; 10 bases fit TRBD2. J was trimmed by 3 bases and V by 7 bases; bases with no gene match: 3. The CDR3 totals 14 residues. Per the germline V gene, CDR1 is SGDLS and CDR2 is YYNGEE. Looking up the rest from reference TRBV9 and TRBJ2-2 gives the full variable domain: DSGVTQTPKHLITATGQRVTLRCSPRSGDLSVYWYQQSLDQGLQFLIQYYNGEERAKGNILERFSAQQFPDLHSELNLSSLELGDSALYFCASGGLADTGELFFGEGSRLTVL.

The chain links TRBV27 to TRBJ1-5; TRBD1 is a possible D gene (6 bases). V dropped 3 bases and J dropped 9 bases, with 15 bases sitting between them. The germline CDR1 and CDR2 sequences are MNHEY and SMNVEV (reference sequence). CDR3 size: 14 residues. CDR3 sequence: CASSLWQGRGPQHF. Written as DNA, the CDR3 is TGTGCCAGCAGTTTGTGGCAGGGGAGGGGGCCCCAGCATTTT.

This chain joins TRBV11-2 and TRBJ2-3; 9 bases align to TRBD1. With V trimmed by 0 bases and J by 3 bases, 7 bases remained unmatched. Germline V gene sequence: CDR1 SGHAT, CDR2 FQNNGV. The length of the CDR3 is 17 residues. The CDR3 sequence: CASSLDSRTGVTDTQYF. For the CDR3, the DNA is TGTGCCAGCAGCTTAGATTCTAGGACAGGGGTTACAGATACGCAGTATTTT.

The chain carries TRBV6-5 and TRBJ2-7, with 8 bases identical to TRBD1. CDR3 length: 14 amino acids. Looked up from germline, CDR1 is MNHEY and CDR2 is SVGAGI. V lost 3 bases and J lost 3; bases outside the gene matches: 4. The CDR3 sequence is CASSYRDRLYEQYF. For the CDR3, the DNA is TGTGCCAGCAGTTATAGGGACAGGCTCTACGAGCAGTACTTC.

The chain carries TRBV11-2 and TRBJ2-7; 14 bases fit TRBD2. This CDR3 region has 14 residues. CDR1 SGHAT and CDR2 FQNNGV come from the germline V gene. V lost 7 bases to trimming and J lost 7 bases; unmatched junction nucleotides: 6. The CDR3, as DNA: TGTGCCAGCATCGGGACTAGCGGGAGATGGGAGCAGTACTTC. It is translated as CASIGTSGRWEQYF.

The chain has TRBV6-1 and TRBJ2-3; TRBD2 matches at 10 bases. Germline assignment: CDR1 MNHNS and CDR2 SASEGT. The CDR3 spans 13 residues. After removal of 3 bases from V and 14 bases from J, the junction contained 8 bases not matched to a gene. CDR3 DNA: TGTGCCAGCAGTGAGCTTCTAGCGGGAGAAGGGTATTTT. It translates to CASSELLAGEGYF.

The CDR3, as DNA: TGCGCCAGCAGCTTGGTGGTAGCGGACCAGATTTGGGAGCAGTACTTC. Translated, it gives CASSLVVADQIWEQYF. This sequence joins TRBV5-1 and TRBJ2-7; D perhaps matches TRBD2 (6 bases). CDR3 size: 16 residues. Trimming shortened V by 0 bases and J by 7 bases, and 20 bases separated the two germline ends. The germline CDR1 and CDR2 sequences are SGHRS and YFSETQ.

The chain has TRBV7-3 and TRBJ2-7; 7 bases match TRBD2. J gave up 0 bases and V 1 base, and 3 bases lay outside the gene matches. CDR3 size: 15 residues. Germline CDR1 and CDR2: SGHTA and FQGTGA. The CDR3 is CASSLNGGSSYEQYF. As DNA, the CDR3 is TGTGCCAGCAGCTTAAACGGCGGGAGCTCCTACGAGCAGTACTTC. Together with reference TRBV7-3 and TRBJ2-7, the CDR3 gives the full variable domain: GAGVSQTPSNKVTEKGKYVELRCDPISGHTALYWYRQSLGQGPEFLIYFQGTGAADDSGLPNDRFFAVRPEGSVSTLKIQRTERGDSAVYLCASSLNGGSSYEQYFGPGTRLTVT.

This CDR3 reads CASSEGAALAAFF. CDR3 coding DNA: TGTGCCAGCAGTGAGGGGGCGGCCCTGGCAGCTTTCTTT. The chain employs TRBV6-1 and TRBJ1-1; D is perhaps TRBD1 (6 bases). Looked up from germline, CDR1 is MNHNS and CDR2 is SASEGT. Trimming stripped 3 bases from V and 10 bases from J, with 15 bases between. The CDR3 consists of 13 residues.

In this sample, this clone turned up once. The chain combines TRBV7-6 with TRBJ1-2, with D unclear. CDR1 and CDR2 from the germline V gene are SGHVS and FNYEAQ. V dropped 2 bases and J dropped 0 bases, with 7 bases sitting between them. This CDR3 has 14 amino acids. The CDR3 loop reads CASSLSEANYGYTF. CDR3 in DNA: TGTGCCAGCAGCTTATCAGAAGCTAACTATGGCTACACCTTC.

The CDR3 region is CASSLAQDSYEQYF. The CDR3 bases are TGTGCCAGCAGCTTAGCACAGGACTCCTACGAGCAGTACTTC. The chain couples TRBV7-2 to TRBJ2-7; possible D gene TRBD1, 5 bases. This CDR3 is 14 amino acids long. V lost 0 bases and J lost 0, with 6 bases in between. Germline V gene data show CDR1 as SGHTA and CDR2 as FQGNSA.

The CDR3 reads CASSLRGQVGTDTQYF. CDR3 nucleotide sequence: TGTGCCAGCAGCTTAAGAGGGCAGGTGGGAACAGATACGCAGTATTTT. The chain links TRBV7-3 to TRBJ2-3; a possible D gene is TRBD2 (5 bases). The CDR3 covers 16 residues. V was shortened by 1 base and J by 3 bases, with 14 bases between the two germline ends. The V gene's germline CDR1 is SGHTA and CDR2 FQGTGA. The entire variable domain, with the rest obtained from reference TRBV7-3 and TRBJ2-3, is as follows: GAGVSQTPSNKVTEKGKYVELRCDPISGHTALYWYRQSLGQGPEFLIYFQGTGAADDSGLPNDRFFAVRPEGSVSTLKIQRTERGDSAVYLCASSLRGQVGTDTQYFGPGTRLTVL.

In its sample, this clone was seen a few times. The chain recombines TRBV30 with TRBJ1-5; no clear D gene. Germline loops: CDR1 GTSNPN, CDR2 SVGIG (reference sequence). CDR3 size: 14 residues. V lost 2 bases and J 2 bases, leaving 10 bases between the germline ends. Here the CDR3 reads CAWSRARGNQPQHF. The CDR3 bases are TGTGCCTGGAGTAGGGCGAGGGGCAATCAGCCCCAGCATTTT.

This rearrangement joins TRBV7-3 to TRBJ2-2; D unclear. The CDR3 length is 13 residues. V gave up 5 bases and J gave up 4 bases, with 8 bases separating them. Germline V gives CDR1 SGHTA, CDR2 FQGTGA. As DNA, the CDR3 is TGTGCCAGCAGCCGACCAGGCACCGGGGAGCTGTTTTTT. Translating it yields CASSRPGTGELFF.

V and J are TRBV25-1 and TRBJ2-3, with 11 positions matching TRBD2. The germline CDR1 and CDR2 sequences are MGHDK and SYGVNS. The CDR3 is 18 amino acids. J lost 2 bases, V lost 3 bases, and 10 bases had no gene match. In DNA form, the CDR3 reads TGTGCCAGCAGTGATAGAGGTAGCGGGAGGGTGAACACAGATACGCAGTATTTT. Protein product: CASSDRGSGRVNTDTQYF. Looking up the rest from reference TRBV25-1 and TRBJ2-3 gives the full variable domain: EADIYQTPRYLVIGTGKKITLECSQTMGHDKMYWYQQDPGMELHLIHYSYGVNSTEKGDLSSESTVSRIRTEHFPLTLESARPSHTSQYLCASSDRGSGRVNTDTQYFGPGTRLTVL.